This note documents a single T cell receptor beta chain sequence. Its cognate antigen is unknown. Clones were sequenced by immunoSEQ multiplex PCR, and TCRdb holds only the in-frame ones, with some missing. The sample lists 110,000 to 150,000 clones, roughly 88% occurring once. This sample is part of a study of T cell responses to AZD1222 COVID-19 vaccine. Findings and limits, study-wide: Donors were mostly white British, more females; clonal diversity possibly underestimated. Baseline seropositivity characterized only a handful of AZD1222 recipients. Researchers took repertoire samples only after the peak T cell response had come. Spike was spanned by vaccine-associated CD4 TCRs, with dominance at 160-218 and 743-854.

V lost 7 bases to trimming and J lost 5 bases; unmatched junction nucleotides: 8. This CDR3 region has 14 residues. The germline V gene has CDR1 MNHEY and CDR2 SVGAGI. The sequence derives from an adult who received the AZD1222 COVID-19 vaccine. The chain recombines TRBV6-5 with TRBJ1-1; TRBD1 aligns across 9 bases. This sample comprised peripheral blood, obtained 28 days after the second AZD1222 dose. CDR3 protein: CASITGQGGTEAFF. DNA for the CDR3: TGTGCCAGCATCACGGGACAGGGAGGGACTGAAGCTTTCTTT.